These 25 T cell receptor beta chains share one sample of origin, sequenced in a study of persistence of HIV-infected CD4 T cells. Sequencing used immunoSEQ version 4 in survey mode. The data were produced by immunoSEQ multiplex PCR, yet TCRdb's version contains in-frame clones alone and is incomplete. This sample has about 64,000 clones, with about 77% found just once. These TCRs are of unknown antigen specificity. The stimulus was an HIV-1 Gag 15-mer peptide pool, 0.8 to 1 ug/peptide/mL. Sorted nonresponding memory CD4+ T cells were CD40L-negative, CD69-negative, CD45RO-high. The sample consisted of CD4+ T cells sorted from PBMCs after roughly 18-hour stimulation, taken from a patient who received antiretroviral therapy. Receptors were obtained from an adult man with HIV who was CMV-seropositive.

This chain joins TRBV5-1 and TRBJ2-2; 8 bases agree with TRBD2. Germline V gene sequence: CDR1 SGHRS, CDR2 YFSETQ. Trimming took 7 bases from V and 4 from J; bases not matched to a gene: 6. The CDR3 covers 14 residues. The CDR3 spells CASPFRGGTGELFF. Here the CDR3 DNA reads TGCGCCAGCCCTTTCCGGGGGGGCACCGGGGAGCTGTTTTTT.

The CDR3 DNA follows: TGTGCCAGCTCACCGGGACAGGGACTCACTGAAGCTTTCTTT. Protein: CASSPGQGLTEAFF. The chain joins TRBV18 to TRBJ1-1; 9 bases align to TRBD1. Germline V CDR1 and CDR2: KGHSH, LQKENI. CDR3 size: 14 residues. The V and J ends lost 3 bases and 4 bases, in that order; junction bases with no gene match: 3.

The gene calls are TRBV25-1 and TRBJ1-4, with 7 bases identical to TRBD1. The CDR3 totals 15 residues. Per germline, CDR1 MGHDK and CDR2 SYGVNS. V trimming: 3 bases; J trimming: 8 bases; junction bases outside the gene matches: 9. CDR3 loop: CASSDPIQGTEKLFF. In nucleotides, the CDR3 is TGTGCCAGCAGTGATCCCATACAGGGGACCGAAAAACTGTTTTTT.

The rearrangement uses TRBV5-1 and TRBJ2-3; 8 nucleotides agree with TRBD2. Trimming removed 6 bases from V and 8 bases from J; junction bases left unmatched: 11. Germline V lookup: CDR1 SGHRS, CDR2 YFSETQ. This CDR3 is 14 amino acids long. CDR3: CASTLGLGVVTQYF. The CDR3 DNA follows: TGCGCCAGCACCCTGGGACTAGGGGTAGTTACGCAGTATTTT.

The V gene is TRBV19, the J gene TRBJ2-7; tentative D call: TRBD1 (6 bases). This CDR3 has 14 residues. Germline V gene sequence: CDR1 LNHDA, CDR2 SQIVND (reference sequence). V was trimmed by 7 bases and J by 2 bases, leaving 15 bases between them. In DNA, the CDR3 is TGTGCCAGTAAAACAAGTACAGGGACCTACGAGCAGTACTTC. It translates to CASKTSTGTYEQYF.

The CDR3 reads CASSDQGANTEAFF. The CDR3 DNA reads TGTGCCAGCAGTGATCAGGGTGCGAACACTGAAGCTTTCTTT. The chain is built from TRBV2 and TRBJ1-1, with D perhaps TRBD1 (5 bases). Germline lookup yields CDR1 SNHLY and CDR2 FYNNEI. The CDR3 is made up of 14 amino acids. V was trimmed by 3 bases and J by 1 base, leaving 9 bases between them.

The chain combines TRBV18 with TRBJ1-3, with 7 bases that match TRBD1. The V gene's germline CDR1 is KGHSH and CDR2 LQKENI. Trimming at V came to 2 bases and at J to 11 bases, leaving 12 bases not matched to a gene. This CDR3 region has 15 residues. The CDR3 reads CASSPAFVQGDAIYF. Here the CDR3 DNA reads TGTGCCAGCTCACCAGCTTTCGTTCAGGGGGACGCCATATATTTT.

The chain joins TRBV7-8 to TRBJ1-2; D gene ambiguous. This CDR3 is 11 amino acids long. V was trimmed by 2 bases and J by 7 bases, leaving 5 bases between them. Germline V gene sequence: CDR1 SGHVS, CDR2 FQNEAQ. The CDR3 nucleotides are TGTGCCAGCAGCTTATCAGGTGGCTACACCTTC. Protein: CASSLSGGYTF.

This clone was detected a few times. The gene calls are TRBV5-1 and TRBJ2-7; TRBD2 aligns across 13 bases. V lost 6 bases, J lost 4 bases, and 1 base stayed unmatched. The CDR3 has 13 residues. Per germline, CDR1 SGHRS and CDR2 YFSETQ. The CDR3: CASKGLAGYEQYF. The CDR3 DNA reads as TGCGCCAGCAAGGGACTAGCGGGATACGAGCAGTACTTC.

The gene calls are TRBV12-3 or TRBV12-4 and TRBJ2-7, with D hard to call. V was pared by 6 bases and J by 6 bases, with 9 bases between. The CDR3 runs 11 residues. CDR3 nucleotides: TGTGCCAGCAGAGGTACAGTCGAGCAGTACTTC. It specifies CASRGTVEQYF.

J is TRBJ2-7 and V is TRBV6-5, with 9 bases that match TRBD1. Trimming cost V 6 bases and J 2 bases; bases outside gene matches: 8. CDR1 and CDR2 from the germline V gene are MNHEY and SVGAGI. The CDR3 has 15 residues. CDR3 coding DNA: TGTGCCAGCAGAGCGGGACAGGGAATTACCTACGAGCAGTACTTC. Protein: CASRAGQGITYEQYF.

The chain carries TRBV7-8 and TRBJ2-4; maybe TRBD2 (7 bases). Trimming pared 3 bases from V and 0 bases from J, leaving 12 bases between. From germline, CDR1 is SGHVS and CDR2 FQNEAQ. CDR3 size: 16 residues. CDR3 sequence: CASSLGGALAKNIQYF. The CDR3 DNA reads TGTGCCAGCAGCTTGGGGGGGGCTCTAGCCAAAAACATTCAGTACTTC.

The rearrangement uses TRBV27 and TRBJ1-2, with 9 bases aligning to TRBD1. The CDR3 is made up of 14 amino acids. With V trimmed by 8 bases and J by 9 bases, 13 bases remained unmatched. In germline, CDR1 is MNHEY, CDR2 SMNVEV (reference sequence). The CDR3 region has the DNA TGTGCCAGCCGCTCCGTTGAAGGACAGGGGAGCTACACCTTC. Protein sequence: CASRSVEGQGSYTF.

The rearrangement uses TRBV7-9 and TRBJ1-2; D is possibly TRBD1 (5 bases). CDR1 is SEHNR and CDR2 is FQNEAQ in the germline V gene (reference sequence). The CDR3 totals 14 residues. Trimming stripped 8 bases from V and 8 bases from J, with 21 bases between. This CDR3 reads CASVLGGNNLGYTF. The CDR3 bases are TGTGCCAGCGTCTTGGGGGGTAATAATTTAGGCTACACCTTC.

This chain links TRBV5-1 with TRBJ1-1, with D possibly matching TRBD1 (5 bases). There are 14 residues in the CDR3. Germline CDR1 is SGHRS and CDR2 is YFSETQ. Trimming stripped 3 bases from V and 1 base from J, with 10 bases between. The CDR3 region has the DNA TGCGCCAGCAGCTATGGGGCCGGGAACACTGAAGCTTTCTTT. Amino acids: CASSYGAGNTEAFF.

V is TRBV7-8 and J is TRBJ1-5; D is uncertain. Trimming pared 0 bases from V and 1 base from J, leaving 13 bases between. The CDR3 covers 17 residues. Germline CDR1 is SGHVS and CDR2 is FQNEAQ. The CDR3 region has the DNA TGTGCCAGCAGCTTAGCCCCACCAGGCGCGAGCAATCAGCCCCAGCATTTT. Encoded protein: CASSLAPPGASNQPQHF.

This sequence joins TRBV2 and TRBJ2-5, with a possible D match to TRBD2 (6 bases). Germline V gene sequence: CDR1 SNHLY, CDR2 FYNNEI. The CDR3 totals 14 residues. V was pared by 6 bases and J by 4 bases, with 15 bases between. CDR3 in amino acids: CASRYGGSVETQYF. The CDR3 bases are TGTGCCAGCAGGTACGGGGGAAGTGTAGAGACCCAGTACTTC.

For the CDR3, the DNA is TGTGCCAGCAGCCGCGTACCTGGGACGAACACTGAAGCTTTCTTT. Protein product: CASSRVPGTNTEAFF. The chain carries TRBV3-1 (or the pseudogene TRBV3-2) and TRBJ1-1, with D possibly TRBD1 on 5 matching bases. V gave up 4 bases and J gave up 1 base, with 13 bases separating them. CDR1 LGHDT and CDR2 YNNKEL come from the germline V gene (reference sequence). This CDR3 region has 15 residues.

This clone was counted only a few times. The chain carries TRBV9 and TRBJ1-1; TRBD1 aligns across 7 bases. This CDR3 contains 13 residues. Germline CDR1 reads SGDLS; CDR2 reads YYNGEE. Trimming removed 2 bases from V and 5 bases from J; junction bases left unmatched: 3. The CDR3 protein is CASSVQGETEAFF. For the CDR3, the DNA is TGTGCCAGCAGCGTTCAGGGGGAGACTGAAGCTTTCTTT.

The V gene is TRBV20-1, the J gene TRBJ1-1, with a tentative D call TRBD1 (6 bases). V was cut by 3 bases and J by 0 bases, with 11 bases left in between. The CDR3 totals 14 residues. Germline CDR1 reads DFQATT; CDR2 reads SNEGSKA (reference sequence). The CDR3, as DNA: TGCAGTGCTAGTTGGCAGGGGTTGAACACTGAAGCTTTCTTT. It specifies CSASWQGLNTEAFF.

The chain uses TRBV6-1 and TRBJ1-2; D ambiguous. V was cut by 0 bases and J by 6 bases, with 14 bases left in between. CDR1 and CDR2 from the germline V gene are MNHNS and SASEGT. The CDR3 contains 15 residues. In nucleotides, the CDR3 is TGTGCCAGCAGTGAAGCGACCCGACCCGGGGATGGCTACACCTTC. Translation gives CASSEATRPGDGYTF.

This sequence joins TRBV2 and TRBJ2-1; 8 positions agree with TRBD1. The CDR3 extends over 14 amino acids. V shed 4 bases and J 6 bases; nucleotides not matched to a gene: 5. Germline-derived CDR1 and CDR2 are SNHLY and FYNNEI. As DNA, the CDR3 is TGTGCCAGCAGTGGACAGGGGCGAGTCAATGAGCAGTTCTTC. Protein product: CASSGQGRVNEQFF. Complete variable domain (other parts from reference TRBV2 and TRBJ2-1): EPEVTQTPSHQVTQMGQEVILRCVPISNHLYFYWYRQILGQKVEFLVSFYNNEISEKSEIFDDQFSVERPDGSNFTLKIRSTKLEDSAMYFCASSGQGRVNEQFFGPGTRLTVL.

This rearrangement joins TRBV7-3 to TRBJ2-6; D call uncertain. The CDR3 extends over 15 amino acids. V was clipped by 5 bases and J by 0 bases, with 8 bases between them. CDR1 is SGHTA and CDR2 is FQGTGA in the germline V gene. This CDR3 reads CASSPQNSGANVLTF. CDR3 in DNA: TGTGCCAGCAGCCCCCAGAACTCTGGGGCCAACGTCCTGACTTTC. The full variable domain, rest sourced from reference TRBV7-3 and TRBJ2-6, is GAGVSQTPSNKVTEKGKYVELRCDPISGHTALYWYRQSLGQGPEFLIYFQGTGAADDSGLPNDRFFAVRPEGSVSTLKIQRTERGDSAVYLCASSPQNSGANVLTFGAGSRLTVL.

This chain links TRBV3-1 (or the pseudogene TRBV3-2) with TRBJ2-6; no firm D call. Trimming pared 0 bases from V and 8 bases from J, leaving 8 bases between. CDR1 is LGHDT, CDR2 YNNKEL, per germline (reference sequence). The CDR3 consists of 14 residues. CDR3: CASSQDARTNVLTF. The CDR3 nucleotides read TGTGCCAGCAGCCAAGATGCAAGGACCAACGTCCTGACTTTC.

This clone was observed a handful of times. J is TRBJ2-1 and V is TRBV27; D gene ambiguous. This CDR3 has 13 amino acids. The germline V gene has CDR1 MNHEY and CDR2 SMNVEV (reference sequence). Trimming removed 3 bases at V and 3 bases at J, with 6 bases between. DNA of the CDR3: TGTGCCAGCAGTTTGGTGTTCTACAATGAGCAGTTCTTC. It specifies CASSLVFYNEQFF.